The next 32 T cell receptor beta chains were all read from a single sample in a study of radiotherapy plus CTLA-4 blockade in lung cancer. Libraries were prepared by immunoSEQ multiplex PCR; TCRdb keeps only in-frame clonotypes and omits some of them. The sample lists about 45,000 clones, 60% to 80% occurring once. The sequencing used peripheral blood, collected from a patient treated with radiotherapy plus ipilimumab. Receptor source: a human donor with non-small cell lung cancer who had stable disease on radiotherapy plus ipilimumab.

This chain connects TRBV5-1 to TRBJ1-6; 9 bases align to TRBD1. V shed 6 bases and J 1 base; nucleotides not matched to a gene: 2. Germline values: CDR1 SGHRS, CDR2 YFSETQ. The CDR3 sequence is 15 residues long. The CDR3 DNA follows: TGCGCCAGCAAGGGACAGGGTTCCTATAATTCACCCCTCCACTTT. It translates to CASKGQGSYNSPLHF.

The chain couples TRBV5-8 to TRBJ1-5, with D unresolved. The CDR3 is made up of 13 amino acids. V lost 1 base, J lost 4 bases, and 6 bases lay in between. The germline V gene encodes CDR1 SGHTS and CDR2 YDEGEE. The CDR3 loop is CASSLRPNQPQHF. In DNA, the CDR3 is TGTGCCAGCAGCTTGAGACCAAATCAGCCCCAGCATTTT.

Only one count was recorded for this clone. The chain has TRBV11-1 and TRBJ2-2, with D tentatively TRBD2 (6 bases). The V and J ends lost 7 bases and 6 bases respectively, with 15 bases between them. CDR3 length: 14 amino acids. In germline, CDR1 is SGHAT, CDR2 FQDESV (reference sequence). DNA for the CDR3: TGTGCCAGCACCCGACTAGGCGACGCCGGGGAGCTGTTTTTT. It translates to CASTRLGDAGELFF. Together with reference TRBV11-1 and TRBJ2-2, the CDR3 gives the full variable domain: EAEVAQSPRYKITEKSQAVAFWCDPISGHATLYWYRQILGQGPELLVQFQDESVVDDSQLPKDRFSAERLKGVDSTLKIQPAELGDSAMYLCASTRLGDAGELFFGEGSRLTVL.

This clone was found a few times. The CDR3 DNA sequence: TGCGCCAGCAGTGAGACACTAGCGGGGTGGACAGATACGCAGTATTTT. Its translation is CASSETLAGWTDTQYF. This chain uses TRBV10-1 with TRBJ2-3; TRBD2 matches 10 bases. The CDR3 has 16 amino acids. Looked up from germline, CDR1 is WNHNN and CDR2 is SYGVQD (reference sequence). The V segment lost 2 bases and the J segment 3 bases; nucleotides outside the gene matches: 5.

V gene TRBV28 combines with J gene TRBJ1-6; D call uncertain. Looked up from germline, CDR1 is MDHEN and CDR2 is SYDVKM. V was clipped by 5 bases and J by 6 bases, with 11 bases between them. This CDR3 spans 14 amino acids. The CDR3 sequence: CASSPQSFNSPLHF. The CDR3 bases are TGTGCCAGCAGTCCCCAAAGCTTTAATTCACCCCTCCACTTT.

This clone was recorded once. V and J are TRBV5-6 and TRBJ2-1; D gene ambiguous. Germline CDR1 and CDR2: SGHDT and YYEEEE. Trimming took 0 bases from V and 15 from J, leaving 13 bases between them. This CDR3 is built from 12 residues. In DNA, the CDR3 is TGTGCCAGCAGCTTGGGGCTTTCGCTTGGGTTCTTC. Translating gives CASSLGLSLGFF.

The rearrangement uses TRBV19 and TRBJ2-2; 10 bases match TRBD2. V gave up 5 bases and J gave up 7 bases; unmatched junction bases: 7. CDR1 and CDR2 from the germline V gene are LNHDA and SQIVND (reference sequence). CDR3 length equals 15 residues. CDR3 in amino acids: CASSWIAGGDGELFF. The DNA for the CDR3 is TGTGCCAGTAGTTGGATAGCGGGGGGTGACGGGGAGCTGTTTTTT.

Here the CDR3 DNA reads TGTGCCAGTAGTACATCTTCGGGGACCTGGGGAAACACCATATATTTT. Amino acid sequence: CASSTSSGTWGNTIYF. This rearrangement joins TRBV19 to TRBJ1-3, with D tentatively TRBD1 (5 bases). Trimming stripped 4 bases from V and 4 bases from J, with 17 bases between. CDR1 LNHDA and CDR2 SQIVND come from the germline V gene (reference sequence). The length of the CDR3 is 16 residues.

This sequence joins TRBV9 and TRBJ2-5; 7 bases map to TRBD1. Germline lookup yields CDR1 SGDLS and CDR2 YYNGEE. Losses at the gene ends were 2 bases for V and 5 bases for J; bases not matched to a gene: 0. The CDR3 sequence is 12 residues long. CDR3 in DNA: TGTGCCAGCAGCGTGACAGGGGAGACCCAGTACTTC. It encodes CASSVTGETQYF.

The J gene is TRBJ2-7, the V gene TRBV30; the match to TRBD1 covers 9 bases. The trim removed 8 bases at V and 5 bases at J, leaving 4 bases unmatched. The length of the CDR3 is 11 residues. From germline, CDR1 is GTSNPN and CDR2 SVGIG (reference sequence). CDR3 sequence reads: CAGDRDDEQYF. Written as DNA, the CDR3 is TGTGCCGGGGACAGGGACGACGAGCAGTACTTC.

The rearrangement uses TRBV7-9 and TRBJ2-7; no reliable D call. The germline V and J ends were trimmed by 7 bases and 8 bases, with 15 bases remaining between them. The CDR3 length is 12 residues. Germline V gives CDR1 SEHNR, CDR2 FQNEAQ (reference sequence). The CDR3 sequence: CASTSKGAKQYF. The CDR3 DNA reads TGTGCCAGCACCTCCAAGGGTGCGAAGCAGTACTTC.

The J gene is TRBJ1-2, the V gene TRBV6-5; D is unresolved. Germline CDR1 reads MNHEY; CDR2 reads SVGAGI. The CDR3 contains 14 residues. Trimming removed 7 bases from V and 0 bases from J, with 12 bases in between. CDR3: CASTEFRSNYGYTF. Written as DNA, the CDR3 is TGTGCCAGCACCGAGTTCAGATCTAACTATGGCTACACCTTC.

CDR3 sequence (DNA): TGTGCCAGCAGCTTACAGGGGCTATCTAACTATGGCTACACCTTC. This translates into CASSLQGLSNYGYTF. The chain is built from TRBV7-2 and TRBJ1-2, with D possibly TRBD1 on 6 matching bases. CDR3 size: 15 residues. Germline CDR1 SGHTA, CDR2 FQGNSA. Trimming shortened V by 2 bases and J by 0 bases, and 10 bases separated the two germline ends.

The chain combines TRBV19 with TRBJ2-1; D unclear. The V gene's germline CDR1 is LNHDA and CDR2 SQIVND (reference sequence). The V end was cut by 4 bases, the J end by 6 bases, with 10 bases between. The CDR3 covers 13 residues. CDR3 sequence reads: CASSTFSGNEQFF. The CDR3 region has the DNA TGTGCCAGTAGTACATTCAGTGGCAATGAGCAGTTCTTC.

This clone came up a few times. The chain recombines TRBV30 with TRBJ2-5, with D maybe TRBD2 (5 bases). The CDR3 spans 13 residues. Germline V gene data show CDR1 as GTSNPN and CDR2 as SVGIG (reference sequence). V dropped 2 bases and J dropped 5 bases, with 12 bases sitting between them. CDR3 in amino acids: CAWSRRTRETQYF. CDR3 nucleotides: TGTGCCTGGAGTCGGAGGACCCGGGAGACCCAGTACTTC.

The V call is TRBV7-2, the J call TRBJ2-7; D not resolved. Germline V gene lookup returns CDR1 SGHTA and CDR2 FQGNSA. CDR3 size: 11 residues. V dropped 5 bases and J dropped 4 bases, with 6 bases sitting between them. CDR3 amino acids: CASSPWYEQYF. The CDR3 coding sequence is TGTGCCAGCAGCCCCTGGTACGAGCAGTACTTC. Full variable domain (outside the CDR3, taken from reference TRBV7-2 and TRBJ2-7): GAGVSQSPSNKVTEKGKDVELRCDPISGHTALYWYRQSLGQGLEFLIYFQGNSAPDKSGLPSDRFSAERTGGSVSTLTIQRTQQEDSAVYLCASSPWYEQYFGPGTRLTVT.

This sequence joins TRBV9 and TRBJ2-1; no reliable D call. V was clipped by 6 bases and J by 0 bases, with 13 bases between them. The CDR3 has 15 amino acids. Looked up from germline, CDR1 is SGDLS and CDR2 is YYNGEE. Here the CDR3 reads CASTTTDRSYNEQFF. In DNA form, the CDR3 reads TGTGCCAGCACCACCACCGACCGCTCCTACAATGAGCAGTTCTTC. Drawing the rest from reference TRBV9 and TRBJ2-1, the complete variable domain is DSGVTQTPKHLITATGQRVTLRCSPRSGDLSVYWYQQSLDQGLQFLIQYYNGEERAKGNILERFSAQQFPDLHSELNLSSLELGDSALYFCASTTTDRSYNEQFFGPGTRLTVL.

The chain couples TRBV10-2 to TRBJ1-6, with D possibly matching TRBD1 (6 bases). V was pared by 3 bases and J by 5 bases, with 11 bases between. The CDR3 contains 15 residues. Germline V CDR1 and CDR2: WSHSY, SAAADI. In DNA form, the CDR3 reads TGCGCCAGCAGTGAACAGGGCTCGAATAATTCACCCCTCCACTTT. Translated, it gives CASSEQGSNNSPLHF.

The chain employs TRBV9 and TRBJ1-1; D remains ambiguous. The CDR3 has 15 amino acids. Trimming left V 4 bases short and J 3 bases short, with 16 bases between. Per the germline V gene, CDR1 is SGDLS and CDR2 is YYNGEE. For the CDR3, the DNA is TGTGCCAGCAGCCCCCGAACCCAGGCGTACACTGAAGCTTTCTTT. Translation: CASSPRTQAYTEAFF.

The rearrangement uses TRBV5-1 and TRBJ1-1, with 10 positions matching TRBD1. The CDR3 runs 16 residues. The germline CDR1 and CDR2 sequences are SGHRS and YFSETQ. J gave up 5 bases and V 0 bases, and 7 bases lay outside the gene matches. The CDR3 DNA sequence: TGCGCCAGCAGCTTGGGGGACAGGGGAGGATATACTGAAGCTTTCTTT. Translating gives CASSLGDRGGYTEAFF. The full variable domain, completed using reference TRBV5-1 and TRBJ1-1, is KAGVTQTPRYLIKTRGQQVTLSCSPISGHRSVSWYQQTPGQGLQFLFEYFSETQRNKGNFPGRFSGRQFSNSRSEMNVSTLELGDSALYLCASSLGDRGGYTEAFFGQGTRLTVV.

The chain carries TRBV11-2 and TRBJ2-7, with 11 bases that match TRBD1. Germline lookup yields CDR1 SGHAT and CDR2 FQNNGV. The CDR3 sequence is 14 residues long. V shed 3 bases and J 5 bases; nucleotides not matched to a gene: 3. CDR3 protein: CASSFGTGGDEQYF. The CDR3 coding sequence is TGTGCCAGCAGCTTTGGGACAGGGGGTGACGAGCAGTACTTC.

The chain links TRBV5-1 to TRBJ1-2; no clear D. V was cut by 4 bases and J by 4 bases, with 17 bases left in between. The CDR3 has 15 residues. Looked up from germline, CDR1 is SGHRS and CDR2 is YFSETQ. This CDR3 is CASSLGRGESYGYTF. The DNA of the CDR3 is TGCGCCAGCAGCCTGGGCCGGGGAGAATCCTATGGCTACACCTTC.

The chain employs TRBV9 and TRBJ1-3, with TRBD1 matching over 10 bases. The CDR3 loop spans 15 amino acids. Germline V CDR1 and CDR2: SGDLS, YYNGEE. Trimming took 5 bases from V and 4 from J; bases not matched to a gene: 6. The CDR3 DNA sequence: TGTGCCAGCAGTAAGGGACAGGGGATAGGAAACACCATATATTTT. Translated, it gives CASSKGQGIGNTIYF.

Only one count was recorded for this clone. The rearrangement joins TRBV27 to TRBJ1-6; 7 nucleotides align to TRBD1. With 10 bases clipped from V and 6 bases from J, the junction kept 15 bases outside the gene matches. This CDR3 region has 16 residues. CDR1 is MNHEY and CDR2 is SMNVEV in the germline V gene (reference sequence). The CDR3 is CATGTVLGPSNSPLHF. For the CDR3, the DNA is TGTGCCACGGGGACAGTACTTGGCCCCTCTAATTCACCCCTCCACTTT.

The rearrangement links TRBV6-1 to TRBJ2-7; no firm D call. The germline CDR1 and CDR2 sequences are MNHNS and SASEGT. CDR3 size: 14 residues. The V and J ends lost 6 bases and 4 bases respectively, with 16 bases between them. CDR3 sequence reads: CASRPGSGVYEQYV. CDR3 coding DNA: TGTGCCAGCAGACCCGGGTCTGGAGTGTACGAGCAGTACGTC.

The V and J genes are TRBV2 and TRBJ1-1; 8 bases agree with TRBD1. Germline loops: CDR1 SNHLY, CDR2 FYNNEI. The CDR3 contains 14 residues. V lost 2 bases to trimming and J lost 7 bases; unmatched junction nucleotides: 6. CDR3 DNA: TGTGCCAGCAGTGAACCAGGGGGCTCTGATGAAGCTTTCTTT. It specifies CASSEPGGSDEAFF. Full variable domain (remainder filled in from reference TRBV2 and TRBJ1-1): EPEVTQTPSHQVTQMGQEVILRCVPISNHLYFYWYRQILGQKVEFLVSFYNNEISEKSEIFDDQFSVERPDGSNFTLKIRSTKLEDSAMYFCASSEPGGSDEAFFGQGTRLTVV.

This CDR3 reads CASSRTGDNEQFF. The CDR3, as DNA: TGCGCCAGCAGCAGGACAGGGGACAATGAGCAGTTCTTC. The chain is built from TRBV10-1 and TRBJ2-1; 9 bases map to TRBD1. V was clipped by 6 bases and J by 5 bases; unmatched bases: 2. The length of the CDR3 is 13 residues. Per the germline V gene, CDR1 is WNHNN and CDR2 is SYGVQD (reference sequence).

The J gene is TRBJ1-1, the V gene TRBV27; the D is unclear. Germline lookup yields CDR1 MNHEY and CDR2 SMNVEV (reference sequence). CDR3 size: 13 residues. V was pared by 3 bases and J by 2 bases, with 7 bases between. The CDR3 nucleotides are TGTGCCAGCAGTTTCACCGCCAACACTGAAGCTTTCTTT. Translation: CASSFTANTEAFF.

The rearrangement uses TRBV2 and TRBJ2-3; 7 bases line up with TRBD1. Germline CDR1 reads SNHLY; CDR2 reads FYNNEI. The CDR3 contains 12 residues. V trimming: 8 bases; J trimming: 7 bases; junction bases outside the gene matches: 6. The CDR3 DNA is TGTGCCAGCCAGACAGGGCCTAATACGCAGTATTTT. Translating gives CASQTGPNTQYF.

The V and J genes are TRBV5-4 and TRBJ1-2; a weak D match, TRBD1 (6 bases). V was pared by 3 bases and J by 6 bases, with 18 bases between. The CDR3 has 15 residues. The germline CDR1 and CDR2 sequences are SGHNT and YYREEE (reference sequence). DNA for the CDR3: TGTGCCAGCAGCTCACAGGACAGACCCCTTGATGGCTACACCTTC. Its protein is CASSSQDRPLDGYTF.

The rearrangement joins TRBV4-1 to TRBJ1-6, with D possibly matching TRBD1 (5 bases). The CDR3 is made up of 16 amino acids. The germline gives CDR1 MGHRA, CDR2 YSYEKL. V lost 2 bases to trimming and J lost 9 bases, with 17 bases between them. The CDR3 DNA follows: TGCGCCAGCAGCCAAACATTAGGGGTAACAGGTTCACCCCTCCACTTT. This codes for CASSQTLGVTGSPLHF.

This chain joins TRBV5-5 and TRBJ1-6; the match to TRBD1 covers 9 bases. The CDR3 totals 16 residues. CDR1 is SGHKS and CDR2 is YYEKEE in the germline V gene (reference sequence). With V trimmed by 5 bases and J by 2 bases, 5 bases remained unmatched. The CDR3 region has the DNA TGTGCCAGCAGTCTTGGACAGGGGACCTATAATTCACCCCTCCACTTT. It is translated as CASSLGQGTYNSPLHF.